The source of this TCR beta chain is a study of human versus mouse CDR3 diversity and MHC coevolution. The CDR3 has 15 amino acids. This table comes from immunoSEQ multiplex PCR, and its TCRdb copy is limited to in-frame clones, with some not included. The sample yields some 82,000 clones, just over 90% seen once. The chain carries TRBV21-1 and TRBJ2-5; TRBD2 is the table's D call, not checked against the DNA. TRBV21-1 is shown as a pseudogene. The source material was naive CD4+ T cells from blood. The subset denotes: CD45RO-negative CD62L-positive naive CD4 T cells. The source of this sequence is a person between 25 and 70 years old in good health. The CDR3 DNA is TGTGCCAGCACCCAGCGGACTGGGAGGGTAGAGACCCAGTACTTC. It yields the protein CASTQRTGRVETQYF.